One sample yielded the 32 T cell receptor beta chains listed below, sequenced in a study of low-dose radiotherapy and immunotherapy resistance in tumors. Time point denoted: before trial treatment. First-strand cDNA used TRAV- and TRBV-specific primers, covering alpha and beta chains. Both a constant-region primer and a V-primer adapter served to amplify TCRs across around 20 PCR cycles. One entry per CDR3 protein, called by TCRdb with MiXCR from the reads. The table shows over 65,000 distinct CDR3 sequences, with over 15% occurring only once. The sequencing used PBMCs, collected before treatment. These receptor sequences come from a male donor with prostate cancer.

In its sample, this clonotype was seen many times. J is TRBJ1-1 and V is TRBV2; D is perhaps TRBD1 (5 bases). Trimming removed 4 bases at V and 4 bases at J, with 10 bases between. Per germline, CDR1 SNHLY and CDR2 FYNNEI. CDR3 length: 13 amino acids. The CDR3 region is CASSAGEGTEAFF. In nucleotides, the CDR3 is TGTGCCAGCAGTGCGGGGGAGGGCACTGAAGCTTTCTTT.

This clonotype was observed at least ten times. The V and J genes are TRBV2 and TRBJ2-3; D is unclear. CDR1 SNHLY and CDR2 FYNNEI come from the germline V gene. V was cut by 7 bases and J by 7 bases, with 6 bases left in between. There are 10 residues in the CDR3. The CDR3 sequence is CASMGNTQYF. The CDR3 DNA reads TGTGCCAGCATGGGGAATACGCAGTATTTT.

The table lists this clonotype with a few counts. The rearrangement uses TRBV5-1 and TRBJ2-5; TRBD2 is a possible D gene (6 bases). The germline V gene encodes CDR1 SGHRS and CDR2 YFSETQ. This CDR3 comprises 14 residues. Trimming removed 4 bases at V and 4 bases at J, with 14 bases between. The CDR3 spells CASSTERRGETQYF. The CDR3 DNA is TGCGCCAGCAGCACCGAAAGGAGGGGAGAGACCCAGTACTTC.

The sample holds many counts of this clonotype. This sequence joins TRBV19 and TRBJ2-7, with 8 nucleotides matching TRBD1. The germline gives CDR1 LNHDA, CDR2 SQIVND (reference sequence). This CDR3 region has 14 residues. V trimming: 9 bases; J trimming: 4 bases; junction bases outside the gene matches: 11. The CDR3 is CASSGGLFGYEQYF. The CDR3 bases are TGTGCCAGCTCAGGGGGCTTATTTGGGTACGAGCAGTACTTC.

This clonotype has a count of ten or more. This chain connects TRBV7-6 to TRBJ1-1; the D is unclear. V lost 0 bases and J 5 bases, leaving 7 bases between the germline ends. The CDR3 totals 13 residues. Germline CDR1 reads SGHVS; CDR2 reads FNYEAQ. CDR3 nucleotides: TGTGCCAGCAGCTTAGCAAGGAGGACTGAAGCTTTCTTT. This encodes CASSLARRTEAFF.

The rearrangement joins TRBV29-1 to TRBJ1-1; D possibly corresponds to TRBD1 (5 bases). V dropped 3 bases and J dropped 4 bases, with 12 bases sitting between them. This CDR3 region has 13 residues. The germline CDR1 and CDR2 sequences are SQVTM and ANQGSEA. Here the CDR3 DNA reads TGCAGCGTTGATGGGTCAGGGTTCACTGAAGCTTTCTTT. Translation gives CSVDGSGFTEAFF.

This clonotype was observed at least ten times. The chain is built from TRBV20-1 and TRBJ2-3; 13 bases fit TRBD2. CDR1 DFQATT and CDR2 SNEGSKA come from the germline V gene (reference sequence). V lost 3 bases, J lost 0 bases, and 3 bases stayed unmatched. CDR3 length: 16 amino acids. The CDR3, as DNA: TGCAGTGCTAGCCCGGGACTAGCGGGGAGCACAGATACGCAGTATTTT. Encoded protein: CSASPGLAGSTDTQYF.

The table lists this clonotype with many counts. V is TRBV9 and J is TRBJ1-5; 8 bases match TRBD1. Germline CDR1 and CDR2: SGDLS and YYNGEE. The CDR3 extends over 13 amino acids. J lost 6 bases, V lost 3 bases, and 2 bases had no gene match. CDR3 amino acids: CASSDTGGQPQHF. CDR3 bases: TGTGCCAGCAGCGACACAGGGGGTCAGCCCCAGCATTTT.

The chain joins TRBV11-3 to TRBJ2-1; 10 positions agree with TRBD2. Per germline, CDR1 SGHNT and CDR2 YENEEA. CDR3 length: 17 amino acids. J gave up 4 bases and V 0 bases, and 6 bases lay outside the gene matches. The CDR3, as DNA: TGTGCCAGCAGCTTAGAGGGGGGACTAGCGCCTTACAATGAGCAGTTCTTC. It specifies CASSLEGGLAPYNEQFF.

This clonotype was counted many times. V and J are TRBV6-2 or TRBV6-3 and TRBJ1-2, with TRBD1 as a possible D gene (6 bases). This CDR3 has 14 amino acids. V shed 4 bases and J shed 4 bases, with 13 bases lying between them. Per germline, CDR1 MNHEY and CDR2 SVGEGT. The CDR3 protein is CASSSKQGIYGYTF. The CDR3 DNA is TGTGCCAGCAGTTCGAAACAGGGAATCTATGGCTACACCTTC.

The gene calls are TRBV11-1 and TRBJ2-7; no firm D call. CDR1 is SGHAT, CDR2 FQDESV, per germline (reference sequence). Trimming took 4 bases from V and 3 from J, leaving 7 bases between them. This CDR3 spans 12 amino acids. CDR3 nucleotides: TGTGCCAGCAGCTCCTCCCGCTACGAGCAGTACTTC. This sequence encodes CASSSSRYEQYF.

At least ten counts were recorded for this clonotype. The chain couples TRBV6-2 or TRBV6-3 to TRBJ2-5, with no clear D. Germline V gene data show CDR1 as MNHEY and CDR2 as SVGEGT. Between the trimmed V and J ends, which lost 6 bases and 5 bases, there was a span of 10 bases. This CDR3 contains 12 residues. CDR3 residues: CASRVGGETQYF. As DNA, the CDR3 is TGTGCCAGCAGAGTGGGTGGGGAGACCCAGTACTTC.

The rearrangement joins TRBV3-1 to TRBJ2-7, with D possibly TRBD1 on 6 matching bases. This CDR3 has 14 residues. The V end lost 4 bases, the J end lost 3 bases, and 13 bases lay between the germline ends. The germline CDR1 and CDR2 sequences are LGHDT and YNNKEL (reference sequence). The CDR3 reads CASSPPGHFYEQYF. Written as DNA, the CDR3 is TGTGCCAGCAGCCCCCCGGGACATTTCTACGAGCAGTACTTC.

This clonotype was observed at least ten times. The gene calls are TRBV5-5 and TRBJ2-7; TRBD1 aligns across 7 bases. The junction had 4 bases not matched to a gene; V was cut back by 4 bases and J by 3 bases. This CDR3 is 13 amino acids long. Per the germline V gene, CDR1 is SGHKS and CDR2 is YYEKEE (reference sequence). CDR3 residues: CASSPGQYYEQYF. In DNA, the CDR3 is TGTGCCAGCAGCCCGGGACAGTACTACGAGCAGTACTTC. The full variable domain, completed using reference TRBV5-5 and TRBJ2-7, is DAGVTQSPTHLIKTRGQQVTLRCSPISGHKSVSWYQQVLGQGPQFIFQYYEKEERGRGNFPDRFSARQFPNYSSELNVNALLLGDSALYLCASSPGQYYEQYFGPGTRLTVT.

Ten or more counts support this clonotype. The V call is TRBV20-1, the J call TRBJ2-5, with 8 bases fitting TRBD2. Germline V gene lookup returns CDR1 DFQATT and CDR2 SNEGSKA (reference sequence). The CDR3 has 18 residues. J gave up 5 bases and V 0 bases, and 17 bases lay outside the gene matches. The CDR3 here is CSARDLEQIRGGRETQYF. Written as DNA, the CDR3 is TGCAGTGCTAGAGATCTGGAACAAATACGGGGGGGCCGGGAGACCCAGTACTTC.

This clonotype has at least ten counts. The chain's CDR3 is CSVPDQVTDTQYF. The CDR3 DNA reads TGCAGTGTCCCCGACCAAGTCACAGATACGCAGTATTTT. V usage is TRBV20-1 and J usage is TRBJ2-3; D gene uncertain. The length of the CDR3 is 13 residues. CDR1 and CDR2 (germline): DFQATT, SNEGSKA (reference sequence). The germline V and J ends were trimmed by 7 bases and 2 bases, with 13 bases remaining between them.

Only a few counts were recorded for this clonotype. The chain recombines TRBV27 with TRBJ1-5; D unclear. CDR1 is MNHEY and CDR2 is SMNVEV in the germline V gene (reference sequence). Trimming took 8 bases from V and 0 from J, leaving 8 bases between them. The CDR3 has 13 residues. The CDR3 reads CASGEYSNQPQHF. CDR3 coding DNA: TGTGCCAGCGGAGAGTATAGCAATCAGCCCCAGCATTTT.

This clonotype showed up many times. The V gene is TRBV20-1, the J gene TRBJ2-7, with a weak D call TRBD1 (6 bases). CDR1 and CDR2 from the germline V gene are DFQATT and SNEGSKA (reference sequence). V shed 6 bases and J shed 3 bases, with 18 bases lying between them. CDR3 length: 14 amino acids. The CDR3 nucleotides are TGCAGTGCGCCAGGGGCGACAGACCTCTACGAGCAGTACTTC. Translated: CSAPGATDLYEQYF.

This clonotype was seen ten or more times. The J gene is TRBJ2-7, the V gene TRBV9; D could derive from TRBD1 or TRBD2 (5 bases each). The CDR3 is 14 amino acids. In germline, CDR1 is SGDLS, CDR2 YYNGEE. V lost 0 bases and J 3 bases, leaving 10 bases between the germline ends. CDR3 DNA: TGTGCCAGCAGCGTAGGTGTGGGGGTCTACGAGCAGTACTTC. This translates into CASSVGVGVYEQYF.

At least ten counts were recorded for this clonotype. The rearrangement links TRBV5-6 to TRBJ2-2; the match to TRBD1 covers 8 bases. The length of the CDR3 is 15 residues. Germline loops: CDR1 SGHDT, CDR2 YYEEEE. Losses at the gene ends were 2 bases for V and 1 base for J; bases not matched to a gene: 1. In DNA, the CDR3 is TGTGCCAGCAGCTTCGGGACAGGGAACACCGGGGAGCTGTTTTTT. It specifies CASSFGTGNTGELFF.

This clonotype has at least ten counts. The chain links TRBV5-1 to TRBJ2-7, with 8 bases identical to TRBD1. After removal of 3 bases from V and 6 bases from J, the junction contained 5 bases not matched to a gene. Germline CDR1 and CDR2: SGHRS and YFSETQ. The CDR3 runs to 13 residues. The CDR3 is CASSSQGTGEQYF. The CDR3 DNA reads TGCGCCAGCAGCTCGCAGGGGACAGGCGAGCAGTACTTC.

To note about this clonotype: Since a much larger clone is just one base distant, this may be a read error. The V gene is TRBV7-9, the J gene TRBJ1-1; TRBD1 might be the D (5 bases). CDR3 size: 11 residues. In germline, CDR1 is SEHNR, CDR2 FQNEAQ (reference sequence). The CDR3 is CTSSFDREAFF. The CDR3 DNA reads TGTACCAGCAGCTTCGACAGAGAAGCTTTCTTT.

The sample holds many counts of this clonotype. The rearrangement uses TRBV7-2 and TRBJ2-1, with D possibly TRBD1 on 5 matching bases. V was clipped by 3 bases and J by 8 bases, with 14 bases between them. Looked up from germline, CDR1 is SGHTA and CDR2 is FQGNSA. The CDR3 covers 14 residues. The CDR3 loop is CASSLQGGSDEQFF. In DNA, the CDR3 is TGTGCCAGCAGCTTGCAGGGCGGAAGCGATGAGCAGTTCTTC.

This clonotype qualifies as medium-sized. The chain couples TRBV28 to TRBJ2-1; TRBD2 matches at 16 bases. From germline, CDR1 is MDHEN and CDR2 SYDVKM. V shed 10 bases, J shed 2 bases, and the junction held 8 bases outside the gene matches. This CDR3 region has 17 residues. The CDR3 region is CATLPGLAGGPYNEQFF. In nucleotides, the CDR3 is TGTGCCACCCTCCCGGGACTAGCGGGGGGGCCCTACAATGAGCAGTTCTTC.

About this clonotype itself: Since a far larger clone is one base different, this is likely a read error. The V gene is TRBV6-8, the J gene TRBJ2-2; possibly TRBD2 for D (7 bases). This CDR3 comprises 16 residues. Germline loops: CDR1 MNHGY, CDR2 SAAAGT. Trimming shortened V by 9 bases and J by 3 bases, and 20 bases separated the two germline ends. The CDR3 sequence: CARSARGGGDTGELFF. CDR3 DNA: TGTGCCAGGAGCGCGAGGGGCGGGGGCGACACCGGGGAGCTGTTTTTT.

Turning to this clonotype: This probably arose from a read error, given a far larger clone one base away. The chain joins TRBV2 to TRBJ2-1; TRBD1 agrees at 9 bases. This CDR3 is built from 15 residues. The V gene end was trimmed by 3 bases and the J gene end by 13 bases; junction bases not matched to a gene: 13. The V gene's germline CDR1 is SNHLY and CDR2 FYNNEI. For the CDR3, the DNA is TGTGCCAGCAGTGACTGGGACAGGGCCCAAGAGACCCAGTTCTTC. As protein: CASSDWDRAQETQFF.

For this clonotype: A junction boundary mismatches the germline segment, possibly from a read error. The V and J genes are TRBV4-1 and TRBJ2-5; 11 nucleotides align to TRBD2. From germline, CDR1 is MGHRA and CDR2 YSYEKL. The CDR3 is 17 residues long. CDR3 amino acids: CASSQGVSGGAFETQYF. In nucleotides, the CDR3 is TGTGCCAGCAGCCAAGGAGTTAGCGGGGGGGCCTTTGAGACCCAGTACTTC.

The gene calls are TRBV6-6 and TRBJ1-2, with D perhaps matching TRBD1 (5 bases). Germline V CDR1 and CDR2: MNHNY, SVGAGI (reference sequence). The V end lost 0 bases, the J end lost 7 bases, and 15 bases lay between the germline ends. CDR3 length equals 15 residues. This CDR3 is CASSYSSGGGGGYTF. Here the CDR3 DNA reads TGTGCCAGCAGTTACTCGTCCGGGGGAGGAGGTGGCTACACCTTC.

This clonotype was counted at least ten times. The chain uses TRBV29-1 and TRBJ2-5, with D unresolved. Trimming stripped 0 bases from V and 1 base from J, with 12 bases between. CDR1 is SQVTM and CDR2 is ANQGSEA in the germline V gene. The CDR3 is 15 amino acids. CDR3 in amino acids: CSVEESRVGQETQYF. CDR3 in DNA: TGCAGCGTTGAAGAGTCCCGGGTGGGCCAAGAGACCCAGTACTTC.

This clonotype was detected many times. This chain joins TRBV12-3 or TRBV12-4 and TRBJ1-1; D uncertain. The V end lost 3 bases, the J end lost 5 bases, and 7 bases lay between the germline ends. The CDR3 extends over 12 amino acids. The CDR3 here is CASSFPGTEAFF. CDR3 in DNA: TGTGCCAGCAGTTTCCCAGGTACTGAAGCTTTCTTT.

Ten or more counts support this clonotype. An end of the junction differs from the germline gene, which may be a read error. The chain recombines TRBV5-1 with TRBJ1-4; D not certain. Germline assignment: CDR1 SGHRS and CDR2 YFSETQ. This CDR3 region has 14 residues. CDR3 protein: CASSLGALDEKLFF. CDR3 DNA sequence: TGTGCCAGCAGCTTGGGTGCTCTTGACGAAAAACTGTTTTTT.

This clonotype was observed a single time. This may stem from a read error, because a much larger clone lies one nucleotide away. V and J are TRBV14 and TRBJ2-2; D is ambiguous. The CDR3 consists of 14 residues. V lost 7 bases and J lost 7, with 16 bases in between. Germline CDR1 SGHDN, CDR2 FVKESK. DNA for the CDR3: TGTGCCAGCATCCTACATATAGGGAACGGGGAGCTGTTTTTT. This codes for CASILHIGNGELFF. The entire variable domain, with the rest obtained from reference TRBV14 and TRBJ2-2, is as follows: EAGVTQFPSHSVIEKGQTVTLRCDPISGHDNLYWYRRVMGKEIKFLLHFVKESKQDESGMPNNRFLAERTGGTYSTLKVQPAELEDSGVYFCASILHIGNGELFFGEGSRLTVL.